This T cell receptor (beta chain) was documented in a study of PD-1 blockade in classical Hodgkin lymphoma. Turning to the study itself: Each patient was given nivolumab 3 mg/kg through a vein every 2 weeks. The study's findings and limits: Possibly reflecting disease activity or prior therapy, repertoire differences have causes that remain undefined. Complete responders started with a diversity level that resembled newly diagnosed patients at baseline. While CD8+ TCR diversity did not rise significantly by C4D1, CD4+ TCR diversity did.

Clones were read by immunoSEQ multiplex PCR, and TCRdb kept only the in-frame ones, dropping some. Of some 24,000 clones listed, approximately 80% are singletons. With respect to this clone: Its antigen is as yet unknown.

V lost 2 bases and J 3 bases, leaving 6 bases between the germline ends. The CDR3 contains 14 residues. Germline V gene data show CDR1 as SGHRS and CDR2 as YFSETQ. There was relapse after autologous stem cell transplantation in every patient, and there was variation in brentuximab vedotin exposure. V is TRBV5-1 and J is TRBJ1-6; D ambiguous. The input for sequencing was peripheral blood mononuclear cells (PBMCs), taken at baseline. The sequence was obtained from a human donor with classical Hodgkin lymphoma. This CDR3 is CASSLRGYNSPLHF. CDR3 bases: TGCGCCAGCAGCTTACGTGGCTATAATTCACCCCTCCACTTT. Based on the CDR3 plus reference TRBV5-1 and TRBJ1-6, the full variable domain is KAGVTQTPRYLIKTRGQQVTLSCSPISGHRSVSWYQQTPGQGLQFLFEYFSETQRNKGNFPGRFSGRQFSNSRSEMNVSTLELGDSALYLCASSLRGYNSPLHFGNGTRLTVT.